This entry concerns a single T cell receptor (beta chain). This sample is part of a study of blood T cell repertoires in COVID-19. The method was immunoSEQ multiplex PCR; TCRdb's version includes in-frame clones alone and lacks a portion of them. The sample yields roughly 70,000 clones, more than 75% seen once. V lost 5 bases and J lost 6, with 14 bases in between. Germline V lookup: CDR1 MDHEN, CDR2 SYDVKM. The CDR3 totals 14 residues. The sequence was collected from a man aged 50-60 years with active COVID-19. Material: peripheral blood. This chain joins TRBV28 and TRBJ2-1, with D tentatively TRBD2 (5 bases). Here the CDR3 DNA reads TGTGCCAGCAGTCCCCCAAGGAGGCTCAATGAGCAGTTCTTC. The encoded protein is CASSPPRRLNEQFF.